A single sample gave rise to the 5 T cell receptor beta chains below, sequenced in a study of blood T cell repertoires in COVID-19. TCRdb's copy holds only in-frame clones and misses some; the assay was immunoSEQ multiplex PCR. This sample has hundreds of thousands of clones, with 86% found just once. Sequencing used PBMCs or T cells enriched from blood (not recorded which). The receptors were gathered from a woman in her 30s who had been exposed to COVID-19.

The chain links TRBV21-1 to TRBJ2-3; no DNA check was done on the table's D call, TRBD1. TRBV21-1 corresponds to a pseudogene. This CDR3 is built from 15 residues. The chain's CDR3 is CASARDRVAPDTQYF. CDR3 nucleotides: TGTGCCAGCGCGCGAGACAGGGTGGCCCCAGATACGCAGTATTTT.

The rearrangement uses TRBV5-1 and TRBJ2-2; 8 positions agree with TRBD1. V lost 4 bases to trimming and J lost 5 bases; unmatched junction nucleotides: 4. The CDR3 contains 14 residues. The V gene's germline CDR1 is SGHRS and CDR2 YFSETQ. CDR3 nucleotides: TGCGCCAGCAGCGCAGGGGGCGCGACCGGGGAGCTGTTTTTT. It encodes CASSAGGATGELFF.

This chain uses TRBV3-1 (or the pseudogene TRBV3-2) with TRBJ2-1; 9 bases fit TRBD2. From germline, CDR1 is LGHDT and CDR2 YNNKEL (reference sequence). With 0 bases clipped from V and 7 bases from J, the junction kept 4 bases outside the gene matches. The CDR3 is 15 residues long. The CDR3 DNA reads as TGTGCCAGCAGCCAAGATCTAGCGGGGTATAATGAGCAGTTCTTC. Protein sequence: CASSQDLAGYNEQFF.

The rearrangement uses TRBV7-6 and TRBJ2-3, with D possibly being TRBD2 (7 bases). There are 14 residues in the CDR3. Germline CDR1 and CDR2: SGHVS and FNYEAQ. V dropped 7 bases and J dropped 4 bases, with 15 bases sitting between them. The CDR3 DNA reads TGTGCCAGCAACCTGGGGGGGGGCGCAGATACGCAGTATTTT. This gives the protein CASNLGGGADTQYF.

CDR3 in DNA: TGTGCCAGCAGCTTGAGACAGGGGAATCAGCCCCAGCATTTT. Protein: CASSLRQGNQPQHF. This chain joins TRBV5-8 and TRBJ1-5, with 8 bases lining up with TRBD1. The CDR3 consists of 14 residues. The trim removed 1 base at V and 4 bases at J, leaving 1 base unmatched. Germline values: CDR1 SGHTS, CDR2 YDEGEE.